Given below is one T cell receptor beta chain in context. Antigen unknown. The data originate from a study of a mutant IDH1 vaccine in newly diagnosed glioma. Background on the study: Week 35 held visit V12, while week 47 held visit V13. Study outcomes and limitations: Pseudoprogression appeared independent of alterations in top peripheral clonotypes.

Time point in this sample: week 35, safety follow-up. A 20-mer mutant IDH1 peptide at 300 ug was injected subcutaneously with topical imiquimod. The protocol was immunoSEQ multiplex PCR, while the TCRdb copy is restricted to in-frame clones and leaves out a portion. The table lists 50,000 to 70,000 clones, 74% of them singletons. CDR3 size: 12 residues. The V and J ends lost 6 bases and 9 bases, in that order; junction bases with no gene match: 5. Looked up from germline, CDR1 is MNHEY and CDR2 is SMNVEV (reference sequence). The chain is built from TRBV27 and TRBJ1-2; 9 nucleotides line up with TRBD1. Here the sequenced sample was PBMCs, taken from a glioma patient whose treatment included an IDH1 peptide vaccine. This sequence was found in a man aged 45-65 years with glioma. CDR3 in amino acids: CASRGTGQSYTF. In DNA form, the CDR3 reads TGTGCCAGCAGAGGGACAGGGCAGAGCTACACCTTC.